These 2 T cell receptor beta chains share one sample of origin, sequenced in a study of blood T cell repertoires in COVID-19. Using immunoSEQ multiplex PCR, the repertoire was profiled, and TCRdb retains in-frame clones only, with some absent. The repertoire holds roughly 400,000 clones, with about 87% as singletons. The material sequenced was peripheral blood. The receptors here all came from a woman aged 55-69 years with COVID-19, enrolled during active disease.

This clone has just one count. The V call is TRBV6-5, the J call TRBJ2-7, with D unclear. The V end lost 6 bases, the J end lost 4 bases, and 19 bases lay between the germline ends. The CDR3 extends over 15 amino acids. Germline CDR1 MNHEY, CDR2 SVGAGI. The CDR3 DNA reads TGTGCCAGCAGGCGAGAGGTCGCGCGCTATTACGAGCAGTACTTC. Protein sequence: CASRREVARYYEQYF.

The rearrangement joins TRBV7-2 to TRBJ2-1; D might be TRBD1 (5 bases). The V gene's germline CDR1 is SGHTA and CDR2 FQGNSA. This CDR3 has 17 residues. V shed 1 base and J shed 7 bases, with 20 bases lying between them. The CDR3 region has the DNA TGTGCCAGCAGCTTAGTCGAACAGGACGTCTCTAGGAATGAGCAGTTCTTC. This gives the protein CASSLVEQDVSRNEQFF. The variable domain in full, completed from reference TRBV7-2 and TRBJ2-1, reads GAGVSQSPSNKVTEKGKDVELRCDPISGHTALYWYRQSLGQGLEFLIYFQGNSAPDKSGLPSDRFSAERTGGSVSTLTIQRTQQEDSAVYLCASSLVEQDVSRNEQFFGPGTRLTVL.